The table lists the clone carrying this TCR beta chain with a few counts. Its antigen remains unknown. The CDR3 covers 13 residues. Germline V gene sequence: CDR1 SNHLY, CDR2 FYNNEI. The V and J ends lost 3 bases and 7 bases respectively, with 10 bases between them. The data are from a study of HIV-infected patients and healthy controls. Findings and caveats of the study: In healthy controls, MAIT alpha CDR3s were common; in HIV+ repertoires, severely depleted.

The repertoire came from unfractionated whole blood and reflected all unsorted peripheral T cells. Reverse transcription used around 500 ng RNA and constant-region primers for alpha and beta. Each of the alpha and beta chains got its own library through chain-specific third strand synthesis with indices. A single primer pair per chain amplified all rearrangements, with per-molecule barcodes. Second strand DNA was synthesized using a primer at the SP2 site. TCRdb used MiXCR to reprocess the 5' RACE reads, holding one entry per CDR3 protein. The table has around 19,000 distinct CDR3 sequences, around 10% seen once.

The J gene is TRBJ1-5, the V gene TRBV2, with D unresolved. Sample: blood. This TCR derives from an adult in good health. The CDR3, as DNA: TGTGCCAGCAGTGAGGGAACCGGCCAGCCCCAGCATTTT. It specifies CASSEGTGQPQHF.